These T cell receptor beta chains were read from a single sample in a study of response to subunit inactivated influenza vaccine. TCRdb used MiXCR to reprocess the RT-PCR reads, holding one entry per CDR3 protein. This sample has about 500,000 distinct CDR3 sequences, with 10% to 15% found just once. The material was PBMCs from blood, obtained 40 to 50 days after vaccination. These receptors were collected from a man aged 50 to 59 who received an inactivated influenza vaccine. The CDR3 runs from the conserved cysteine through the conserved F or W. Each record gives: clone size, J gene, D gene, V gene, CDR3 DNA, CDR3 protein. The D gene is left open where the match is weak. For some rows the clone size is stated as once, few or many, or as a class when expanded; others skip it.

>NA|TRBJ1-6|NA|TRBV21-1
TGTGCCAGCAGACGCCAGCTTAGATACTATAATTCACCCCTCCACTTT
CASRRQLRYYNSPLHF
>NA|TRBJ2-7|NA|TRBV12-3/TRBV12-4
TGTGCCAGCAGTTTAGCGGGGGGACGGGGCGAGCAGTACTTC
CASSLAGGRGEQYF
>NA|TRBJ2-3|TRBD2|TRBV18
TGTGCCAGCTCACCAGGGACTAGCGGGAACGCAGATACGCAGTATTTT
CASSPGTSGNADTQYF
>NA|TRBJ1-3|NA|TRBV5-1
TGCGCCAGCAGCTTGAGCACAGTTGAGACCCGAAACACCATATATTTT
CASSLSTVETRNTIYF
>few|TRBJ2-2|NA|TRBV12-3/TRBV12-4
TGTGCCAGCAGTTTTCGGCACCCAGGGGCCGGGGAGCTGTTTTTT
CASSFRHPGAGELFF
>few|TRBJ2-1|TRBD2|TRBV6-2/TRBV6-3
TGTGCCAGCAGTTTCTCACCGGGACTAGCAAATGAGCAGTTCTTC
CASSFSPGLANEQFF
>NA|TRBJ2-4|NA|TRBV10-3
TGTGCCATCAGTGAGTCCTGGGCGGCGGAAAACATTCAGTACTTC
CAISESWAAENIQYF
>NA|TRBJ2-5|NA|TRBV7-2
TGTGCCAGCAGCTCTGGGTATGAGACCCAGTACTTC
CASSSGYETQYF
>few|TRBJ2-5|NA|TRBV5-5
TGTGCCAGCAGCTTGGTCGCGGGGGCAGCGCAGGGGGAGACCCAGTACTTC
CASSLVAGAAQGETQYF
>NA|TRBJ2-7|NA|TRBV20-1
TGCAGTGCTAGGGACTGGATTGACTCGCCATCCTACGAGCAGTACTTC
CSARDWIDSPSYEQYF
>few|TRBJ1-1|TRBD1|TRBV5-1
TGCGCCAGCAGCCCAACGACAGGGACTGGCGAAGCTTTCTTT
CASSPTTGTGEAFF
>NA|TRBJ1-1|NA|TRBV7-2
TGTGCCAGCAGCCCCCCCGGTGCTGTGAACACTGAAGCTTTCTTT
CASSPPGAVNTEAFF
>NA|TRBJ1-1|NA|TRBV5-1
TGCGCCAGCAGCCCGGACGTGACCGGGGCCACTGAAGCTTTCTTT
CASSPDVTGATEAFF
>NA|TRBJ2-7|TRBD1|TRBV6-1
TGTGCCAGCAAGGACAGGGGGTACCCTGGGGACGAGCAGTACTTC
CASKDRGYPGDEQYF
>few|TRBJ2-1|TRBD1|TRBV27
TGTGCCAGCAGTTTTGACAGGGTCCCCTACAATGAGCAGTTCTTC
CASSFDRVPYNEQFF
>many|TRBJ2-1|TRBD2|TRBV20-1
TGCAGTGCTATGCTTGCGGGGGTGAGGGCCAATGAGCAGTTCTTC
CSAMLAGVRANEQFF
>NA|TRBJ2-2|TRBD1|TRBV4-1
TGCGCCAGCAGCCAAATCGGGACAGGGTTTACCGGGGAGCTGTTTTTT
CASSQIGTGFTGELFF
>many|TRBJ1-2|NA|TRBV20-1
TGCAGTGCTAGAGATGCAGGGGCGGGGATTTATGGCTACACCTTC
CSARDAGAGIYGYTF
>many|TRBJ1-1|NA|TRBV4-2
TGTGCCAGCAGCCAAGAAGTGTACGCTGGAACTGAAGCTTTCTTT
CASSQEVYAGTEAFF
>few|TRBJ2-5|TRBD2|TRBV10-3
TGTGCCATCAGTGACGAGACTAGCGGAGAGACCCAGTACTTC
CAISDETSGETQYF
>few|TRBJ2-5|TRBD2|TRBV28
TGTGCCAGCAGTTTAAACCCTGGACTAGCGGAATACCAAGAGACCCAGTACTTC
CASSLNPGLAEYQETQYF
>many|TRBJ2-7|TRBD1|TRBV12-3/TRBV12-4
TGTGCCAGCAGCTTAGCAGGGGGCGAGCAGTACTTC
CASSLAGGEQYF
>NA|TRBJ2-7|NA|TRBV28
TGTGCCAGCACCCTTCAACAGGGTTACGAGCAGTACTTC
CASTLQQGYEQYF
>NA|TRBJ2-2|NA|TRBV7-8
TGTGCCAGCAGCTCTTCTCGTACCAAGAGGGACGGGGAGCTGTTTTTT
CASSSSRTKRDGELFF
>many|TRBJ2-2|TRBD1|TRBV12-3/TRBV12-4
TGTGCCAGCAGTGTGTCGGGACACAGGGCAGGGGGCGGGGAGCTGTTTTTT
CASSVSGHRAGGGELFF
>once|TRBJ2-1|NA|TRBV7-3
TGTGCCAGCAGCTTAAGGGGTAAGAAACAAGATAGCTCCTACAATGAGCAGTTCTTC
CASSLRGKKQDSSYNEQFF
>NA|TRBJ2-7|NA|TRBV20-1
TGCAGTGCTAGCGGGCGCTACGAGCAGTACTTC
CSASGRYEQYF
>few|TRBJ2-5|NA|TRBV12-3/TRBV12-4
TGTGCCAGCAGTTTAGTGATGTTAGGGGGAATGGGAGAGACCCAGTACTTC
CASSLVMLGGMGETQYF
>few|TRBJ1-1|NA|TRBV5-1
TGCGCCAGCAGCCCCCAAGTGGGGACGAACACTGAAGCTTTCTTT
CASSPQVGTNTEAFF